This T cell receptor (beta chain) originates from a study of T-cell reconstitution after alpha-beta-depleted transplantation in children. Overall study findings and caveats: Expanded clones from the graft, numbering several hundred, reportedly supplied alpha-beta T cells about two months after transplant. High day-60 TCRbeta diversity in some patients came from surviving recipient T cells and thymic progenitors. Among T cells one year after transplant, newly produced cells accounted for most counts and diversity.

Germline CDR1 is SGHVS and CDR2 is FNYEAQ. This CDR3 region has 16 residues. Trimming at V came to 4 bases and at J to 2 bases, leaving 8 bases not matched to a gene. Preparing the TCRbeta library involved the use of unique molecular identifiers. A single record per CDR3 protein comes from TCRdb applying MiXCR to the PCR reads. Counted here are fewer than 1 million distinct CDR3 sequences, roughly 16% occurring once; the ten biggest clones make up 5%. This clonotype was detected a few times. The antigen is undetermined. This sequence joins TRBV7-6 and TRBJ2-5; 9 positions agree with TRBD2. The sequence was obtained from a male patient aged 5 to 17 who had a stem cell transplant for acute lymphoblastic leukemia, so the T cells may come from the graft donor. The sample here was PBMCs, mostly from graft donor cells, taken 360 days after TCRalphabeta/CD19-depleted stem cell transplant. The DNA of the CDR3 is TGTGCCAGCAGCTCTTTAGCGGGAGCGTGGCAAGAGACCCAGTACTTC. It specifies CASSSLAGAWQETQYF. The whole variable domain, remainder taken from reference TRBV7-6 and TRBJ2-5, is GAGVSQSPRYKVTKRGQDVALRCDPISGHVSLYWYRQALGQGPEFLTYFNYEAQQDKSGLPNDRFSAERPEGSISTLTIQRTEQRDSAMYRCASSSLAGAWQETQYFGPGTRLLVL.